This note documents a single TCR beta chain sequence. This CDR3 spans 16 amino acids. Trimming took 5 bases from V and 6 from J; bases not matched to a gene: 5. Germline CDR1 and CDR2: SGHAT and FQNNGV. This entry belongs to a study of blood T cell repertoires in COVID-19. Here immunoSEQ multiplex PCR was the method, and the copy in TCRdb shows in-frame clones only, minus some. The sample lists fewer than 90,000 clones; more than 75% were seen once. Sequenced material: peripheral blood. This TCR was sampled from a man aged 45-60 years with active or convalescent COVID-19. The chain joins TRBV11-2 to TRBJ2-3; 16 bases map to TRBD2. CDR3 loop: CASSPGTSGGADTQYF. Written as DNA, the CDR3 is TGTGCCAGCAGCCCCGGGACTAGCGGGGGGGCTGATACGCAGTATTTT.